Many counts were recorded for the clone carrying this T cell receptor (beta chain). Antigen specificity is unknown. This specimen belongs to a study of prognosis after radiotherapy for stage I lung cancer. Regarding the study as a whole: Reports indicated that TRBV and TRBJ gene usage differed between patients with and without metastases, including differences in 8 to 10 V and a couple of J genes after SBRT.

This CDR3 comprises 17 residues. Germline V gene lookup returns CDR1 SGHTA and CDR2 FQGNSA. V trimming: 1 base; J trimming: 5 bases; junction bases outside the gene matches: 12. Template was genomic DNA; TCR beta CDR3 amplified in two multiplex PCR rounds. With primers specific to each TRBV and TRBJ gene, the first-round PCR was performed. TCRdb reprocessed the multiplex PCR reads via MiXCR and lists one record per CDR3 protein. Among roughly 30,000 distinct CDR3 sequences listed, more than 30% were seen once. The receptor comes from a donor over 45 with non-small cell lung cancer. The V gene is TRBV7-2, the J gene TRBJ2-7; 9 bases agree with TRBD2. Source: PBMCs, taken before or after stereotactic body radiation therapy (not recorded which). The CDR3 reads CASSLVAASGEADEQYF. In DNA form, the CDR3 reads TGTGCCAGCAGCTTAGTAGCGGCTAGCGGGGAGGCGGACGAGCAGTACTTC.